A selection of T cell receptor beta chains follows, all from one sample in a study of T cells in Graves' hyperthyroidism and ophthalmopathy. TCRdb redid the calling of the multiplex PCR reads with MiXCR, one entry per CDR3 protein. The profile shows hundreds of thousands of distinct CDR3 sequences, about 20% of them singletons. The sequenced material came from blood. Source of these receptors: a man between 35 and 55 years old with Graves' ophthalmopathy. Each CDR3 is given with its conserved first and last residue. Rows give clone size only sometimes, using once, few, many, or a class for an expanded clone.

size: few; J: TRBJ2-7; V: TRBV12-3/TRBV12-4; CDR3: CASSLTPGTGNYEQYF
size: many; J: TRBJ2-7; V: TRBV11-2; CDR3: CASSFGQGSDEQYF
size: many; J: TRBJ1-1; V: TRBV7-6; CDR3: CASSYPAGPEAFF
size: many; J: TRBJ1-1; V: TRBV3-1; CDR3: CASSQGGVGKAFF
size: many; J: TRBJ2-4; V: TRBV3-1; CDR3: CASSQAAAAKNIQYF
size: many; J: TRBJ2-2; V: TRBV30; CDR3: CAWSVEGGTGELFF
size: many; J: TRBJ1-2; V: TRBV30; CDR3: CAWSVQGQAPGGGYTF
size: few; J: TRBJ2-2; V: TRBV5-5; CDR3: CASSLTGQATGELFF
size: many; J: TRBJ2-2; V: TRBV5-1; CDR3: CASSLARLPAGELFF
size: few; J: TRBJ1-5; V: TRBV6-1; CDR3: CASSLRDRHQPQHF
size: many; J: TRBJ2-3; V: TRBV27; CDR3: CASTIAGGGTDTQYF
size: many; J: TRBJ2-7; V: TRBV18; CDR3: CASSLTGTGNYEQYF
size: .; J: TRBJ1-5; V: TRBV19; CDR3: CASSIIHTDRASNQPQHF